A single sample gave rise to the 15 T cell receptor beta chains below, sequenced in a study of PD-L1 blockade in urothelial cancer. Here immunoSEQ multiplex PCR was the method, and the copy in TCRdb shows in-frame clones only, minus some. The sample has 95,000 to 100,000 clones, about nine tenths seen once. Time point of the sample: pretreatment peripheral blood. The sample here was PBMCs, taken around atezolizumab (anti-PD-L1) treatment. Source of these receptors: a man aged 55 to 70 with urothelial cancer.

J is TRBJ1-1 and V is TRBV6-5; the D gene is possibly TRBD1 (6 bases). There are 11 residues in the CDR3. In germline, CDR1 is MNHEY, CDR2 SVGAGI. V lost 5 bases and J lost 10, with 11 bases in between. The CDR3: CASSVGQLAFF. The CDR3 DNA follows: TGTGCCAGCAGTGTCGGACAGCTAGCTTTCTTT.

The CDR3 loop reads CASSPGLAFSYEQYF. The CDR3 coding sequence is TGTGCCAGCAGCCCGGGACTAGCGTTTTCCTACGAGCAGTACTTC. The rearrangement joins TRBV7-2 to TRBJ2-7; 10 bases agree with TRBD2. Looked up from germline, CDR1 is SGHTA and CDR2 is FQGNSA. The CDR3 totals 15 residues. V shed 5 bases, J shed 1 base, and the junction held 5 bases outside the gene matches.

The chain has TRBV6-5 and TRBJ1-3; D is ambiguous. This CDR3 contains 11 residues. Trimming cost V 6 bases and J 7 bases, with 7 bases left between them. The germline V gene has CDR1 MNHEY and CDR2 SVGAGI. The CDR3 DNA reads as TGTGCCAGCAGCCGTGCGAACACCATATATTTT. Its translation: CASSRANTIYF.

The count of this clone is one. V is TRBV5-4 and J is TRBJ2-5; TRBD1 matches 10 bases. Germline lookup yields CDR1 SGHNT and CDR2 YYREEE (reference sequence). The V gene end was trimmed by 0 bases and the J gene end by 1 base; junction bases not matched to a gene: 3. The CDR3 extends over 16 amino acids. This CDR3 is CASSLAGTGAQETQYF. CDR3 coding DNA: TGTGCCAGCAGCTTGGCGGGGACAGGGGCCCAAGAGACCCAGTACTTC.

The rearrangement uses TRBV19 and TRBJ2-2, with TRBD2 identical over 8 bases. This CDR3 comprises 16 residues. V lost 5 bases and J lost 6; bases outside the gene matches: 11. Germline lookup yields CDR1 LNHDA and CDR2 SQIVND (reference sequence). The CDR3 sequence: CASSPLFGGAAGELFF. Here the CDR3 DNA reads TGTGCCAGTAGTCCCCTCTTCGGGGGGGCCGCCGGGGAGCTGTTTTTT.

This chain uses TRBV9 with TRBJ1-2, with D perhaps TRBD1 (6 bases). The germline V gene encodes CDR1 SGDLS and CDR2 YYNGEE. This CDR3 spans 14 amino acids. With 6 bases removed from V and 2 bases from J, the gap between germline ends came to 14 bases. The CDR3 coding sequence is TGTGCCAGCACCGAGGGGGAGTGGAACTATGGCTACACCTTC. Protein product: CASTEGEWNYGYTF.

The rearrangement uses TRBV30 and TRBJ2-7; 8 nucleotides line up with TRBD2. With 1 base clipped from V and 3 bases from J, the junction kept 8 bases outside the gene matches. The length of the CDR3 is 15 residues. CDR1 is GTSNPN and CDR2 is SVGIG in the germline V gene (reference sequence). The CDR3 here is CAWSALAGSHYEQYF. The CDR3 coding sequence is TGTGCCTGGAGTGCCCTAGCGGGTTCTCACTACGAGCAGTACTTC. Drawing the rest from reference TRBV30 and TRBJ2-7, the complete variable domain is SQTIHQWPATLVQPVGSPLSLECTVEGTSNPNLYWYRQAAGRGLQLLFYSVGIGQISSEVPQNLSASRPQDRQFILSSKKLLLSDSGFYLCAWSALAGSHYEQYFGPGTRLTVT.

The rearrangement joins TRBV10-3 to TRBJ2-7; 9 nucleotides align to TRBD2. The V gene's germline CDR1 is ENHRY and CDR2 SYGVKD. The CDR3 totals 16 residues. V gave up 8 bases and J gave up 0 bases; unmatched junction bases: 11. CDR3 bases: TGTGCCATCTGGGATAGCGGGGGCAGTACCTCCTACGAGCAGTACTTC. This translates into CAIWDSGGSTSYEQYF.

The chain combines TRBV9 with TRBJ1-4; D gene ambiguous. The CDR3 has 13 residues. The ends were cut back, 6 bases at V and 3 bases at J, with 9 bases in the middle. Germline CDR1 reads SGDLS; CDR2 reads YYNGEE. The CDR3 DNA sequence: TGTGCCAGCAAAGCCGGGGCTAATGAAAAACTGTTTTTT. Its protein is CASKAGANEKLFF.

The DNA of the CDR3 is TGTGCCAGCAGCTTTCGGAGTTCCGCTGAAGCTTTCTTT. As protein: CASSFRSSAEAFF. The chain employs TRBV7-9 and TRBJ1-1; D remains unclear. In germline, CDR1 is SEHNR, CDR2 FQNEAQ (reference sequence). Trimming left V 3 bases short and J 6 bases short, with 11 bases between. The CDR3 runs 13 residues.

The gene calls are TRBV7-3 and TRBJ1-6; the D gene is possibly TRBD1 (6 bases). The CDR3 length is 17 residues. The ends were cut back, 6 bases at V and 7 bases at J, with 22 bases in the middle. Germline V gene sequence: CDR1 SGHTA, CDR2 FQGTGA. The CDR3 protein is CASSYSGARESNSPLHF. The CDR3 DNA sequence: TGTGCCAGCAGTTATTCAGGGGCCCGAGAATCGAATTCACCCCTCCACTTT.

V gene TRBV5-6 combines with J gene TRBJ2-5, with TRBD1 matching 7 bases. Germline assignment: CDR1 SGHDT and CDR2 YYEEEE. V shed 4 bases, J shed 1 base, and the junction held 4 bases outside the gene matches. The CDR3 is 14 residues long. CDR3: CASSPTGFQETQYF. CDR3 coding DNA: TGTGCCAGCAGCCCGACAGGGTTCCAAGAGACCCAGTACTTC.

In regard to this clone: Sequence at one end of the junction differs from germline and may be a read error. V and J are TRBV30 and TRBJ1-2; tentative D call: TRBD1 (5 bases). CDR3 length: 13 residues. Germline values: CDR1 GTSNPN, CDR2 SVGIG (reference sequence). The CDR3 bases are TGTGCCTGGTCTACGGGGGTTAACTCTGGCTACACCTTC. Protein sequence: CAWSTGVNSGYTF. The entire variable domain, with the rest obtained from reference TRBV30 and TRBJ1-2, is as follows: SQTIHQWPATLVQPVGSPLSLECTVEGTSNPNLYWYRQAAGRGLQLLFYSVGIGQISSEVPQNLSASRPQDRQFILSSKKLLLSDSGFYLCAWSTGVNSGYTFGSGTRLTVV.

The chain carries TRBV6-5 and TRBJ1-1; tentative D call: TRBD1 (6 bases). Germline V gene data show CDR1 as MNHEY and CDR2 as SVGAGI. V lost 0 bases and J lost 5, with 13 bases in between. The CDR3 is made up of 15 amino acids. For the CDR3, the DNA is TGTGCCAGCAGTTACTCGTCAGGGGTACGGACTGAAGCTTTCTTT. It specifies CASSYSSGVRTEAFF.

V is TRBV19 and J is TRBJ1-5; possible D gene TRBD1, 5 bases. Trimming shortened V by 3 bases and J by 0 bases, and 18 bases separated the two germline ends. CDR1 is LNHDA, CDR2 SQIVND, per germline (reference sequence). This CDR3 is built from 18 residues. CDR3: CASSIRGGVFYSNQPQHF. The CDR3 coding sequence is TGTGCCAGTAGTATTCGGGGGGGTGTTTTCTATAGCAATCAGCCCCAGCATTTT.